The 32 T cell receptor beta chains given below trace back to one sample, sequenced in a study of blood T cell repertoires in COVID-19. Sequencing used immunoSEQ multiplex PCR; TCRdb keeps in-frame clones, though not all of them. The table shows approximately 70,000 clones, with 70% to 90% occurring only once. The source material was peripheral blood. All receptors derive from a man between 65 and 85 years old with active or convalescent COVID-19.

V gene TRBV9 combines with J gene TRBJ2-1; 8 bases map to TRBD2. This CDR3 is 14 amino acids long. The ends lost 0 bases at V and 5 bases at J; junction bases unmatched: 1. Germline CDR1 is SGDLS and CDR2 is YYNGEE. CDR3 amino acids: CASSVAGGNNEQFF. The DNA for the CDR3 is TGTGCCAGCAGCGTAGCGGGAGGGAACAATGAGCAGTTCTTC.

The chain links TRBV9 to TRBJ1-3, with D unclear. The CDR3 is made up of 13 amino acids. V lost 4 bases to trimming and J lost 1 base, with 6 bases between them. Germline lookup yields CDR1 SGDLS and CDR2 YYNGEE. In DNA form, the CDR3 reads TGTGCCAGCAGCCCGGGGTCTGGAAACACCATATATTTT. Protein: CASSPGSGNTIYF.

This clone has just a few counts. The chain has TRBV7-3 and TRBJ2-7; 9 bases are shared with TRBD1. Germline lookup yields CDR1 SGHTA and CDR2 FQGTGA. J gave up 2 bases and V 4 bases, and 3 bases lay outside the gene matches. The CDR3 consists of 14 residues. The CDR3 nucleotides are TGTGCCAGCAGCTCCGGGACAGGGCCCTACGAGCAGTACTTC. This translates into CASSSGTGPYEQYF.

The CDR3 is CASTSGTGGSPLHF. The CDR3 coding sequence is TGCGCCAGCACTTCCGGGACAGGGGGTTCACCCCTCCACTTT. This chain links TRBV5-1 with TRBJ1-6; 11 positions match TRBD1. The germline CDR1 and CDR2 sequences are SGHRS and YFSETQ. Germline trimming cut 6 bases from V and 9 bases from J; bases unmatched to any gene: 5. CDR3 length: 14 amino acids.

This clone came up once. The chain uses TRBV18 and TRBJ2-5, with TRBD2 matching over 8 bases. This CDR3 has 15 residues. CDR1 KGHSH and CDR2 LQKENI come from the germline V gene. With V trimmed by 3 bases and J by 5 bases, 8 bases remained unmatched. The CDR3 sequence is CASSPFREGLETQYF. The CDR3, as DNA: TGTGCCAGCTCACCTTTCCGGGAGGGCCTGGAGACCCAGTACTTC.

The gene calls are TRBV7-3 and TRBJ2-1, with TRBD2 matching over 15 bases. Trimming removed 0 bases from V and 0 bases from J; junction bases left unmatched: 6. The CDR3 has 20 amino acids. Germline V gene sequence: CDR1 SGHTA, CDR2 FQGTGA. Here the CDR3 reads CASSLTGLAGGPGSYNEQFF. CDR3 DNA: TGTGCCAGCAGCTTAACAGGACTAGCGGGAGGGCCCGGCTCCTACAATGAGCAGTTCTTC.

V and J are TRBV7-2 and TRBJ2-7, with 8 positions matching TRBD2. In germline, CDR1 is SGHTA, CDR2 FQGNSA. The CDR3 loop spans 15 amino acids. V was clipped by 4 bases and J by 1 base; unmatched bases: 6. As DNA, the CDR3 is TGTGCCAGCAGCTACGGGTCTAGCGGGTCCTACGAGCAGTACTTC. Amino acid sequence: CASSYGSSGSYEQYF.

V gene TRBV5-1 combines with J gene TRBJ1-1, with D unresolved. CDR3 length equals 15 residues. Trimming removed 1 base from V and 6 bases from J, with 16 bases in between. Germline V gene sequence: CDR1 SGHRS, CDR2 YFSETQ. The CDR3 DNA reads TGCGCCAGCAGCTTGCCTGGGGAGGTCGGCTCTGAAGCTTTCTTT. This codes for CASSLPGEVGSEAFF. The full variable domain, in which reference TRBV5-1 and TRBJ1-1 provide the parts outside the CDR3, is KAGVTQTPRYLIKTRGQQVTLSCSPISGHRSVSWYQQTPGQGLQFLFEYFSETQRNKGNFPGRFSGRQFSNSRSEMNVSTLELGDSALYLCASSLPGEVGSEAFFGQGTRLTVV.

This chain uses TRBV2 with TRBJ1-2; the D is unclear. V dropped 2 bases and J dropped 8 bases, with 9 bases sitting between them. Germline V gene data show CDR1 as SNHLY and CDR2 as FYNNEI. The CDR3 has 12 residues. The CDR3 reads CASSERGSGYTF. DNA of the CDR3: TGTGCCAGCAGTGAAAGAGGTAGCGGCTACACCTTC.

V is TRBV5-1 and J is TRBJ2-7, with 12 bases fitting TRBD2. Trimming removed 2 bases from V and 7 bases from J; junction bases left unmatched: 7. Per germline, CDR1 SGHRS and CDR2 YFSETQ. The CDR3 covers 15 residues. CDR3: CASSLLAGGLREQYF. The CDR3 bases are TGCGCCAGCAGCTTACTAGCGGGAGGACTTCGAGAGCAGTACTTC.

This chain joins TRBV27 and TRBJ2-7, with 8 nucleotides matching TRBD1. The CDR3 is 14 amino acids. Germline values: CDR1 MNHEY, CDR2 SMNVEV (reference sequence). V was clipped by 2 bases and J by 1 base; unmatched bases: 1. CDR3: CASSLTGGSYEQYF. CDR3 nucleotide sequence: TGTGCCAGCAGTTTAACAGGGGGGTCCTACGAGCAGTACTTC.

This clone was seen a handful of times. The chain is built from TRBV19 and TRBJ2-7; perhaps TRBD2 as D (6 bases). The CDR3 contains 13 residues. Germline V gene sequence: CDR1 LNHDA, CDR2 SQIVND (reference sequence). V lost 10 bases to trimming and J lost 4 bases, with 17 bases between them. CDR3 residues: CATKDGGLYEQYF. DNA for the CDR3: TGTGCCACCAAGGATGGGGGGTTATACGAGCAGTACTTC.

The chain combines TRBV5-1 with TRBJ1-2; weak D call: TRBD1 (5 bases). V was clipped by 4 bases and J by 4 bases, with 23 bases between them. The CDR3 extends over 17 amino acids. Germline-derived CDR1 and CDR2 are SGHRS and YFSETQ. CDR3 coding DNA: TGCGCCAGCAGCACGGGGGGTGGGCAGGAGCTCGTCTATGGCTACACCTTC. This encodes CASSTGGGQELVYGYTF.

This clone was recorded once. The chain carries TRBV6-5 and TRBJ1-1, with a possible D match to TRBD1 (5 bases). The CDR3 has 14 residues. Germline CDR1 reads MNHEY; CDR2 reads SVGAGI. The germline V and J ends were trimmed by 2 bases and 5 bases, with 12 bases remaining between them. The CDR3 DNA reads TGTGCCAGCAGTTACGCGTTCGGGGGAACTGAAGCTTTCTTT. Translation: CASSYAFGGTEAFF.

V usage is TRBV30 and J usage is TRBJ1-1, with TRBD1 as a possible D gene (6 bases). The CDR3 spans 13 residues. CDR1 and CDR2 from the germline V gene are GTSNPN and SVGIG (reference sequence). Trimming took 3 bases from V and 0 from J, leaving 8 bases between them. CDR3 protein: CAWRRQVNTEAFF. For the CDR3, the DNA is TGTGCCTGGAGAAGACAGGTGAACACTGAAGCTTTCTTT.

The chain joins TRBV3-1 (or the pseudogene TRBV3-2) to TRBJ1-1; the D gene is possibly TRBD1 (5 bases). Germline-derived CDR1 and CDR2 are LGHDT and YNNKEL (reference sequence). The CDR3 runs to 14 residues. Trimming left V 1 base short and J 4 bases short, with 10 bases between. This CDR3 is CASSQVGGSTEAFF. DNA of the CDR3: TGTGCCAGCAGCCAAGTCGGGGGGAGCACTGAAGCTTTCTTT.

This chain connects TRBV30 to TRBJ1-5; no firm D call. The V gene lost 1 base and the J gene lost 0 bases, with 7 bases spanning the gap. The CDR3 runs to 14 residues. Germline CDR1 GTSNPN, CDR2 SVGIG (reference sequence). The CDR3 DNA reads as TGTGCCTGGAGTGCCCCAGGTAGCAATCAGCCCCAGCATTTT. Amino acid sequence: CAWSAPGSNQPQHF.

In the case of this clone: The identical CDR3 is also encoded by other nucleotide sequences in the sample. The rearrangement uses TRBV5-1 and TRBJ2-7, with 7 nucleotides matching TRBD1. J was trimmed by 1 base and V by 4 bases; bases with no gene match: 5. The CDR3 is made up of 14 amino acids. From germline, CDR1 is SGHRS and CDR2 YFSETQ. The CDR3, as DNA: TGCGCCAGCAGCCTAGGGACAGAGTCCTACGAGCAGTACTTC. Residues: CASSLGTESYEQYF.

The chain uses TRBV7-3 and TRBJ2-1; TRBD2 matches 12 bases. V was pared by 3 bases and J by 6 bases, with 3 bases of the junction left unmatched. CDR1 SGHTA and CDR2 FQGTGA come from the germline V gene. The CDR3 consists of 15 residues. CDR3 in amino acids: CASSFASGRGNEQFF. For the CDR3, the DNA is TGTGCCAGCAGCTTCGCTAGCGGGAGGGGCAATGAGCAGTTCTTC.

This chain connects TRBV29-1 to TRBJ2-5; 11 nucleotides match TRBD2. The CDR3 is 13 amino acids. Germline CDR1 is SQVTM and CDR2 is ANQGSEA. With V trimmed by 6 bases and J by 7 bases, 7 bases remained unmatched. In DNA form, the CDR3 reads TGCAGCGTAGGACTAGCGGGTAGCGGGACCCAGTACTTC. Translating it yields CSVGLAGSGTQYF.

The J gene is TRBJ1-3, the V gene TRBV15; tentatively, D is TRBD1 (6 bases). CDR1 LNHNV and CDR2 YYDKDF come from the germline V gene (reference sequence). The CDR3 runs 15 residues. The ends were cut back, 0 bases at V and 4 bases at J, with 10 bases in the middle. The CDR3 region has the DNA TGTGCCACCAGCAGAGATGTAGGACAGGGAAACACCATATATTTT. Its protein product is CATSRDVGQGNTIYF. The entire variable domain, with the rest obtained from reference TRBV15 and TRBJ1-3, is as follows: DAMVIQNPRYQVTQFGKPVTLSCSQTLNHNVMYWYQQKSSQAPKLLFHYYDKDFNNEADTPDNFQSRRPNTSFCFLDIRSPGLGDTAMYLCATSRDVGQGNTIYFGEGSWLTVV.

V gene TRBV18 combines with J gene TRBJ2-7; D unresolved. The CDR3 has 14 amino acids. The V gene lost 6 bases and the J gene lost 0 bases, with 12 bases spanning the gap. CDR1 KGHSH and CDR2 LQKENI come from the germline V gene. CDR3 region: CASSPSPSSYEQYF. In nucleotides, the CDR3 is TGTGCCAGCTCCCCCTCCCCGAGCTCCTACGAGCAGTACTTC.

The CDR3 sequence is CSARENSNQPQHF. The DNA of the CDR3 is TGCAGCGCCCGAGAAAATAGCAATCAGCCCCAGCATTTT. The chain joins TRBV29-1 to TRBJ1-5; D is uncertain. Germline V gene sequence: CDR1 SQVTM, CDR2 ANQGSEA. V lost 7 bases, J lost 0 bases, and 10 bases lay in between. The CDR3 is 13 residues long.

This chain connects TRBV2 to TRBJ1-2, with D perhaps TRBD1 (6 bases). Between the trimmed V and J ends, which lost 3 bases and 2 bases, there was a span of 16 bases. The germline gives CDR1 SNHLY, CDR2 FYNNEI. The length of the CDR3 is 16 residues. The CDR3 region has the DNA TGTGCCAGCAGTGATATGGGAAGGGGGTTCAACTATGGCTACACCTTC. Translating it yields CASSDMGRGFNYGYTF.

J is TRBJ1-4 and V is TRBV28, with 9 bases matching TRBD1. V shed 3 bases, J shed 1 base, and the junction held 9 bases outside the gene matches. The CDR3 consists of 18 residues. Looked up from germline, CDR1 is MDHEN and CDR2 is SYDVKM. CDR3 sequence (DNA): TGTGCCAGCAGTTTCGGACCGGGACAGGGAGGAACTAATGAAAAACTGTTTTTT. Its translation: CASSFGPGQGGTNEKLFF.

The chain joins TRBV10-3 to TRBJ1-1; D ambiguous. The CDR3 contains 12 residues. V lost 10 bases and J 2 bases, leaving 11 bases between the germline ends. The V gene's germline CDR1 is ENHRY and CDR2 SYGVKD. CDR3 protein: CATMTGNTEAFF. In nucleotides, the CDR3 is TGTGCCACCATGACTGGAAACACTGAAGCTTTCTTT.

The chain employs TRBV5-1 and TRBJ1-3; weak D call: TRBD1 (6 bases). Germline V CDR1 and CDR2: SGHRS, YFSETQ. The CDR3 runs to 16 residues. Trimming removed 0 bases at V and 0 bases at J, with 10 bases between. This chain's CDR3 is CASSLVQGSSGNTIYF. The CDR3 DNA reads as TGCGCCAGCAGCTTGGTACAGGGCAGCTCTGGAAACACCATATATTTT.

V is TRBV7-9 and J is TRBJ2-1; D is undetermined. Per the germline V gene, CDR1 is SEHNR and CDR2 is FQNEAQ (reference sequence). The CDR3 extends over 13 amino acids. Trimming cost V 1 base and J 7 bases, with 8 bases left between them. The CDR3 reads CASSLVVQNEQFF. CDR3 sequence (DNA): TGTGCCAGCAGCTTAGTTGTTCAGAATGAGCAGTTCTTC.

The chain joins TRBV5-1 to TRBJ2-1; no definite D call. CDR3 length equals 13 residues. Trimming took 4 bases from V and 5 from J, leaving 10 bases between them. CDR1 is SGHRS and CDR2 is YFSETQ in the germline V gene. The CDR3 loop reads CASSLRVHNEQFF. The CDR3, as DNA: TGCGCCAGCAGCCTCCGAGTCCACAATGAGCAGTTCTTC.

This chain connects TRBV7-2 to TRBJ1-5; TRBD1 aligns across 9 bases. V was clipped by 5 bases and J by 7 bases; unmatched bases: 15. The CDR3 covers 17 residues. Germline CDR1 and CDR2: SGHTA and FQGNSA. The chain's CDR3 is CASSLVTRDRVVQPQHF. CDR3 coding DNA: TGTGCCAGCAGCCTAGTTACACGGGACAGGGTCGTCCAGCCCCAGCATTTT. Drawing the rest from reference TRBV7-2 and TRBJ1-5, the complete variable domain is GAGVSQSPSNKVTEKGKDVELRCDPISGHTALYWYRQSLGQGLEFLIYFQGNSAPDKSGLPSDRFSAERTGGSVSTLTIQRTQQEDSAVYLCASSLVTRDRVVQPQHFGDGTRLSIL.

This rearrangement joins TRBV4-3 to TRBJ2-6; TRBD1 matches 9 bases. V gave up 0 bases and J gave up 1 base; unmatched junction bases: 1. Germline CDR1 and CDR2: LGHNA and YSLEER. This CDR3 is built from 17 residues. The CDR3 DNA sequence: TGCGCCAGCAGCCAAGAAGGGACAGGGTCTGGGGCCAACGTCCTGACTTTC. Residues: CASSQEGTGSGANVLTF.

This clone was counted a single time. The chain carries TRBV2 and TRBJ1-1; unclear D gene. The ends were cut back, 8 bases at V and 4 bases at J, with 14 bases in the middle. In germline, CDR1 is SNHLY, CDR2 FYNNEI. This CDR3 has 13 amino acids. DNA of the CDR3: TGTGCCAGCTTGCTCAACATTGGCACTGAAGCTTTCTTT. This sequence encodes CASLLNIGTEAFF.